This is a list of T cell receptor beta chains from one sample in a study of blood T cell repertoires in COVID-19. Sequencing used immunoSEQ multiplex PCR; TCRdb keeps in-frame clones, though not all of them. The sample lists 260,000 or so clones; around four fifths were seen once. Sequences were obtained from PBMCs or T cells enriched from blood (not recorded which). The receptors shown here come from a woman in her 40s who had been exposed to COVID-19. CDR3s include the opening cysteine and the closing phenylalanine or tryptophan. Some rows have no size entry. The others give once, few or many, or a class for an expanded clone.

J gene | clone size | V gene | CDR3 protein
TRBJ2-7 | few | TRBV30 | CAWSPHDGWEQYF
TRBJ2-3 | NA | TRBV6-2/TRBV6-3 | CASSYRGIDTQYF
TRBJ1-4 | NA | TRBV2 | CASTYRARQELFF
TRBJ2-1 | NA | TRBV19 | CASSISGGSYNEQFF
TRBJ1-2 | NA | TRBV4-3 | CASSQGIVRGFGYTF
TRBJ2-4 | NA | TRBV28 | CASTPHQAKNIQYF
TRBJ1-2 | NA | TRBV6-2/TRBV6-3 | CASSFDSEYYGYTF
TRBJ1-1 | NA | TRBV3-1/TRBV3-2 | CASSRYGSKNTEAFF
TRBJ2-5 | NA | TRBV10-3 | CAISEREETQYF
TRBJ2-7 | NA | TRBV7-2 | CASSQDSSSYEQYF
TRBJ2-4 | NA | TRBV18 | CASSPSGHLAKNIQYF
TRBJ2-3 | NA | TRBV11-2 | CASNPSGTPTDTQYF
TRBJ1-4 | NA | TRBV11-2 | CASSLRTGASEKLFF
TRBJ2-5 | NA | TRBV10-3 | CAISVEDRGPQETQYF
TRBJ1-2 | NA | TRBV25-1 | CASSEEWGQSRGYTF
TRBJ2-2 | NA | TRBV19 | CASSMSATGELFF
TRBJ2-2 | NA | TRBV9 | CASSVGGGTELFF
TRBJ1-1 | NA | TRBV29-1 | CSATQGRNTEAFF
TRBJ1-4 | NA | TRBV29-1 | CSVSRVFGEKLFF
TRBJ1-6 | NA | TRBV9 | CASSRTTSDRTDNSPLHF
TRBJ1-5 | NA | TRBV6-1 | CASSEGAGFNQPQHF
TRBJ1-2 | NA | TRBV12-3/TRBV12-4 | CASSSGGPNGYTF
TRBJ2-7 | NA | TRBV27 | CASSFSPAGEESYEQYF
TRBJ2-7 | NA | TRBV5-1 | CASSEVTGSSYEQYF
TRBJ2-5 | NA | TRBV5-5 | CASSFMVRGSQETQYF
TRBJ1-1 | NA | TRBV5-4 | CASSLATGMNTEAFF
TRBJ1-1 | NA | TRBV29-1 | CSVEARANTEAFF
TRBJ1-5 | NA | TRBV7-8 | CASSFRRGQVNQPQHF
TRBJ2-5 | NA | TRBV13 | CASSFPSGGPETQYF
TRBJ2-3 | NA | TRBV5-1 | CASSFTRDSSTDTQYF
TRBJ1-4 | NA | TRBV18 | CASSQGTGGFEKLFF
TRBJ2-2 | NA | TRBV19 | CASSIGGPWELFF
TRBJ1-2 | once | TRBV3-1/TRBV3-2 | CASSPRDRGLWGYTF
TRBJ2-3 | NA | TRBV6-6 | CASSLTASTDTQYF
TRBJ1-5 | once | TRBV5-4 | CASSLAGSNQPQHF
TRBJ2-7 | NA | TRBV4-2 | CASSPGTSGYEQYF
TRBJ2-3 | NA | TRBV28 | CASSALGADTQYF
TRBJ2-1 | NA | TRBV19 | CASRAQWAGANYNEQFF
TRBJ2-5 | NA | TRBV7-6 | CASSSPLVRAGGPGETQYF
TRBJ2-6 | NA | TRBV18 | CASSSDWTGKSGANVLTF
TRBJ1-2 | NA | TRBV3-1/TRBV3-2 | CASSQGTGLGYGYTF
TRBJ2-7 | few | TRBV5-1 | CASSFQTGQNEQYF
TRBJ1-2 | NA | TRBV4-3 | CASSQDRQEGYGYTF
TRBJ1-2 | NA | TRBV28 | CASSSSRKGATPYGYTF
TRBJ1-5 | NA | TRBV2 | CASSSTGNSNQPQHF
TRBJ1-2 | NA | TRBV11-2 | CASSSRRGGYTF
TRBJ1-5 | NA | TRBV29-1 | CSACGEPGYNQPQHF
TRBJ2-1 | NA | TRBV12-5 | CASALTGLGFREQFF
TRBJ1-1 | NA | TRBV4-2 | CASSQGVSENTEAFF
TRBJ2-3 | few | TRBV9 | CASSYSGGETDTQYF
TRBJ1-1 | NA | TRBV7-8 | CASGEQGNTEAFF
TRBJ1-4 | NA | TRBV11-2 | CASSLLTATNEKLFF
TRBJ2-2 | NA | TRBV5-1 | CASSLGRGANTGELFF
TRBJ1-1 | NA | TRBV27 | CASSWGQEAFF
TRBJ2-5 | NA | TRBV7-2 | CASSLYGQKETQYF
TRBJ1-2 | NA | TRBV7-8 | CASSWGGNYGYTF
TRBJ1-2 | NA | TRBV7-9 | CASSSVRASGEYGYTF